Presented here are 29 T cell receptor beta chains from one specimen sequenced in a study of T cell responses to AZD1222 COVID-19 vaccine. This table comes from immunoSEQ multiplex PCR, and its TCRdb copy is limited to in-frame clones, with some not included. The sample lists about 200,000 clones; roughly nine tenths were seen once. This sample comprised peripheral blood, obtained 28 days after the second dose of the MenACWY control vaccine. These receptors were taken from an adult who received the MenACWY meningococcal vaccine as a control.

The V gene is TRBV15, the J gene TRBJ1-2, with unresolved D. V was cut by 0 bases and J by 6 bases, with 17 bases left in between. The germline gives CDR1 LNHNV, CDR2 YYDKDF (reference sequence). The CDR3 loop spans 16 amino acids. The CDR3 DNA reads as TGTGCCACCAGCAGAGATCCCAGACCCAACTCAAATGGCTACACCTTC. It yields the protein CATSRDPRPNSNGYTF.

The chain has TRBV19 and TRBJ2-7, with D tentatively TRBD1 (5 bases). Trimming took 4 bases from V and 1 from J, leaving 8 bases between them. This CDR3 contains 13 residues. The germline V gene has CDR1 LNHDA and CDR2 SQIVND (reference sequence). CDR3 in amino acids: CASSRQKSYEQYF. The CDR3 nucleotides are TGTGCCAGTAGTAGACAGAAGTCCTACGAGCAGTACTTC.

The rearrangement joins TRBV4-2 to TRBJ2-1; D is perhaps TRBD2 (7 bases). Germline CDR1 reads LGHNA; CDR2 reads YNFKEQ. The CDR3 runs 16 residues. The V gene lost 4 bases and the J gene lost 0 bases, with 13 bases spanning the gap. CDR3 region: CASSREGGSSYNEQFF. CDR3 sequence (DNA): TGTGCCAGCAGCCGAGAGGGGGGGAGCTCCTACAATGAGCAGTTCTTC.

The chain is built from TRBV9 and TRBJ2-3, with D hard to call. CDR1 is SGDLS and CDR2 is YYNGEE in the germline V gene. V gave up 0 bases and J gave up 0 bases, with 14 bases separating them. The CDR3 runs to 17 residues. The CDR3 region is CASSVADLRTSTDTQYF. The CDR3 bases are TGTGCCAGCAGCGTAGCCGACCTACGCACTAGCACAGATACGCAGTATTTT.

This clone occurred once. This chain joins TRBV5-1 and TRBJ1-1, with 7 bases identical to TRBD1. Germline CDR1 and CDR2: SGHRS and YFSETQ. This CDR3 has 14 residues. The ends lost 4 bases at V and 6 bases at J; junction bases unmatched: 9. In nucleotides, the CDR3 is TGCGCCAGCAGCGTACCGGGACAGTGGGCTGAAGCTTTCTTT. Amino acids: CASSVPGQWAEAFF.

The rearrangement uses TRBV2 and TRBJ1-4; 7 bases fit TRBD1. The junction had 18 bases not matched to a gene; V was cut back by 6 bases and J by 8 bases. Looked up from germline, CDR1 is SNHLY and CDR2 is FYNNEI. The CDR3 extends over 17 amino acids. CDR3 nucleotide sequence: TGTGCCAGCAGGCTCGGAGGGAACAGGGGAGTTTGGGAAAAACTGTTTTTT. Encoded protein: CASRLGGNRGVWEKLFF.

This clone was seen a single time. The chain combines TRBV18 with TRBJ2-1; no definite D call. Germline CDR1 is KGHSH and CDR2 is LQKENI. Trimming left V 1 base short and J 6 bases short, with 7 bases between. CDR3 length: 13 amino acids. The CDR3 loop is CASSPRPLNEQFF. Written as DNA, the CDR3 is TGTGCCAGCTCACCACGACCCCTCAATGAGCAGTTCTTC.

This rearrangement joins TRBV27 to TRBJ1-1; D remains ambiguous. The germline V gene has CDR1 MNHEY and CDR2 SMNVEV (reference sequence). The CDR3 contains 15 residues. Trimming removed 6 bases at V and 3 bases at J, with 17 bases between. The CDR3 reads CASSSGTDGHTEAFF. In DNA, the CDR3 is TGTGCCAGCAGCTCGGGAACGGACGGTCACACTGAAGCTTTCTTT.

The chain recombines TRBV7-8 with TRBJ1-3; TRBD1 is a possible D gene (5 bases). This CDR3 region has 15 residues. Germline CDR1 reads SGHVS; CDR2 reads FQNEAQ. With 3 bases removed from V and 1 base from J, the gap between germline ends came to 10 bases. As DNA, the CDR3 is TGTGCCAGCAGCTTCCCTACAGGATCTGGAAACACCATATATTTT. It specifies CASSFPTGSGNTIYF.

This clone came up once. The gene calls are TRBV2 and TRBJ2-2; D remains unclear. Germline CDR1 SNHLY, CDR2 FYNNEI. The length of the CDR3 is 14 residues. The ends were cut back, 0 bases at V and 13 bases at J, with 15 bases in the middle. CDR3 region: CASSEAVRASGLFF. Written as DNA, the CDR3 is TGTGCCAGCAGTGAAGCGGTACGGGCCTCCGGGCTGTTTTTT.

The genes are TRBV5-1 and TRBJ1-5, with 7 nucleotides matching TRBD1. J gave up 2 bases and V 4 bases, and 9 bases lay outside the gene matches. Per the germline V gene, CDR1 is SGHRS and CDR2 is YFSETQ. This CDR3 region has 16 residues. DNA for the CDR3: TGCGCCAGCAGCCCGGGTTCCGGACAGGGCAATCAGCCCCAGCATTTT. This encodes CASSPGSGQGNQPQHF.

This clone was detected only a few times. The CDR3 sequence: CASSLSRTGAYEQYF. As DNA, the CDR3 is TGTGCCAGCAGCCTGTCGAGGACAGGGGCCTACGAGCAGTACTTC. The rearrangement links TRBV7-2 to TRBJ2-7; 9 bases align to TRBD1. V lost 5 bases and J lost 2; bases outside the gene matches: 7. The germline V gene has CDR1 SGHTA and CDR2 FQGNSA. This CDR3 comprises 15 residues.

The chain uses TRBV24-1 and TRBJ1-2; 7 positions match TRBD1. Trimming took 7 bases from V and 3 from J; bases not matched to a gene: 4. Germline loops: CDR1 KGHDR, CDR2 SFDVKD. The CDR3 is 13 amino acids. CDR3 in amino acids: CATSRDRDYGYTF. The CDR3 DNA follows: TGTGCCACCAGCCGAGACAGGGACTATGGCTACACCTTC.

V usage is TRBV11-3 and J usage is TRBJ1-2, with D possibly TRBD1 on 5 matching bases. Deletions cut 5 bases from V and 7 bases from J, with 14 bases between. This CDR3 has 13 amino acids. In germline, CDR1 is SGHNT, CDR2 YENEEA. CDR3 loop: CASSQAGFGGYTF. The CDR3 DNA sequence: TGTGCCAGCAGCCAGGCAGGGTTCGGTGGCTACACCTTC.

DNA for the CDR3: TGTGCCAGCGCTCAGGGCCTTTGGATCTATGGCTACACCTTC. Residues: CASAQGLWIYGYTF. The V and J genes are TRBV18 and TRBJ1-2; weak D call: TRBD1 (5 bases). CDR3 size: 14 residues. Germline V lookup: CDR1 KGHSH, CDR2 LQKENI. Trimming removed 8 bases from V and 4 bases from J, with 17 bases in between.

V is TRBV7-2 and J is TRBJ1-2; D remains unclear. CDR1 and CDR2 from the germline V gene are SGHTA and FQGNSA. The ends were cut back, 5 bases at V and 1 base at J, with 8 bases in the middle. The CDR3 is made up of 13 amino acids. The CDR3 loop is CASSPRGNYGYTF. Written as DNA, the CDR3 is TGTGCCAGCAGCCCGCGGGGTAACTATGGCTACACCTTC.

The chain uses TRBV6-5 and TRBJ1-1; D is unresolved. Germline V gives CDR1 MNHEY, CDR2 SVGAGI. This CDR3 has 13 amino acids. Trimming took off 6 bases at V and 1 base at J, with 9 bases between the two ends. The CDR3 sequence is CASRVTTNTEAFF. The CDR3 DNA follows: TGTGCCAGCAGGGTAACAACGAACACTGAAGCTTTCTTT.

V gene TRBV7-6 combines with J gene TRBJ2-1, with no clear D. V gave up 5 bases and J gave up 8 bases, with 19 bases separating them. The CDR3 is 15 amino acids. The germline CDR1 and CDR2 sequences are SGHVS and FNYEAQ. The CDR3 sequence: CASSILSSGGHEQFF. For the CDR3, the DNA is TGTGCCAGCAGCATACTCTCGTCCGGCGGACATGAGCAGTTCTTC.

The chain recombines TRBV5-1 with TRBJ2-7, with 13 bases identical to TRBD2. Trimming took 4 bases from V and 3 from J; bases not matched to a gene: 7. Germline V gene sequence: CDR1 SGHRS, CDR2 YFSETQ. CDR3 length: 16 residues. The CDR3 spells CASSGGTSGKIYEQYF. The CDR3 nucleotides read TGCGCCAGCAGCGGGGGGACTAGCGGGAAAATCTACGAGCAGTACTTC. The full variable domain, with the rest looked up from reference TRBV5-1 and TRBJ2-7, is KAGVTQTPRYLIKTRGQQVTLSCSPISGHRSVSWYQQTPGQGLQFLFEYFSETQRNKGNFPGRFSGRQFSNSRSEMNVSTLELGDSALYLCASSGGTSGKIYEQYFGPGTRLTVT.

V gene TRBV5-1 combines with J gene TRBJ1-5, with no clear D. Trimming took 5 bases from V and 1 from J, leaving 13 bases between them. The CDR3 has 15 residues. Germline CDR1 reads SGHRS; CDR2 reads YFSETQ. CDR3 nucleotide sequence: TGCGCCAGCAGGTTGTCCACAGCGAGCAATCAGCCCCAGCATTTT. Translating gives CASRLSTASNQPQHF.

The gene calls are TRBV27 and TRBJ1-1; no definite D call. Germline V gene lookup returns CDR1 MNHEY and CDR2 SMNVEV (reference sequence). CDR3 length: 12 residues. Trimming removed 8 bases from V and 2 bases from J, with 9 bases in between. CDR3 sequence (DNA): TGTGCCAGCCCCATTCCCAACACTGAAGCTTTCTTT. Translated, it gives CASPIPNTEAFF.

Of note for this clone: The sample holds other DNA sequences that translate to the same CDR3. The chain's CDR3 is CASSYVGTEAFF. CDR3 sequence (DNA): TGTGCCAGCAGTTACGTAGGGACAGAAGCTTTCTTT. The V gene is TRBV6-6, the J gene TRBJ1-1; D is perhaps TRBD1 (6 bases). Germline lookup yields CDR1 MNHNY and CDR2 SVGAGI (reference sequence). V gave up 2 bases and J gave up 8 bases, with 9 bases separating them. The CDR3 covers 12 residues.

This clone was detected only a few times. The chain links TRBV28 to TRBJ1-3, with 8 nucleotides matching TRBD1. The CDR3 spans 16 residues. Germline-derived CDR1 and CDR2 are MDHEN and SYDVKM. The J segment lost 3 bases and the V segment lost 6 bases, leaving 10 bases of the junction unmatched. CDR3 in amino acids: CASSPTGGTYGNTIYF. The DNA for the CDR3 is TGTGCCAGCAGCCCCACAGGGGGGACTTATGGAAACACCATATATTTT.

V usage is TRBV19 and J usage is TRBJ1-3; D is unresolved. V lost 5 bases and J lost 0, with 11 bases in between. The CDR3 is 15 amino acids. The germline V gene encodes CDR1 LNHDA and CDR2 SQIVND (reference sequence). The CDR3: CASSPRLRSGNTIYF. The CDR3 nucleotides read TGTGCCAGTAGTCCCCGACTACGCTCTGGAAACACCATATATTTT.

V gene TRBV30 combines with J gene TRBJ1-2; D is perhaps TRBD1 (5 bases). Per the germline V gene, CDR1 is GTSNPN and CDR2 is SVGIG (reference sequence). V lost 6 bases and J lost 8, with 16 bases in between. The CDR3 totals 12 residues. CDR3 sequence reads: CACLPPGVGYTF. The CDR3 DNA is TGTGCCTGCCTGCCCCCGGGGGTCGGCTACACCTTC.

The chain uses TRBV4-2 and TRBJ2-5; possible D gene TRBD2, 5 bases. Per the germline V gene, CDR1 is LGHNA and CDR2 is YNFKEQ. Trimming removed 4 bases at V and 1 base at J, with 16 bases between. The CDR3 runs to 16 residues. CDR3 bases: TGTGCCAGCAGCCCACCGGCCACTAGGGCCCAAGAGACCCAGTACTTC. Translated, it gives CASSPPATRAQETQYF.

The CDR3 region has the DNA TGTGCCAGTAGCCCCCCGACAGGGGGCTCCTACGAGCAGTACTTC. Its protein product is CASSPPTGGSYEQYF. V usage is TRBV19 and J usage is TRBJ2-7; 9 bases fit TRBD1. V gave up 6 bases and J gave up 0 bases; unmatched junction bases: 6. The CDR3 has 15 amino acids. The germline CDR1 and CDR2 sequences are LNHDA and SQIVND (reference sequence). Combining the CDR3 with reference TRBV19 and TRBJ2-7 gives the whole variable domain DGGITQSPKYLFRKEGQNVTLSCEQNLNHDAMYWYRQDPGQGLRLIYYSQIVNDFQKGDIAEGYSVSREKKESFPLTVTSAQKNPTAFYLCASSPPTGGSYEQYFGPGTRLTVT.

The chain has TRBV29-1 and TRBJ1-1; D gene uncertain. Trimming left V 5 bases short and J 1 base short, with 17 bases between. Germline CDR1 SQVTM, CDR2 ANQGSEA. CDR3 size: 15 residues. CDR3 amino acids: CSVSRVLGKNTEAFF. In nucleotides, the CDR3 is TGCAGCGTTAGCCGGGTCCTGGGCAAGAACACTGAAGCTTTCTTT. The full variable domain, rest sourced from reference TRBV29-1 and TRBJ1-1, is SAVISQKPSRDICQRGTSLTIQCQVDSQVTMMFWYRQQPGQSLTLIATANQGSEATYESGFVIDKFPISRPNLTFSTLTVSNMSPEDSSIYLCSVSRVLGKNTEAFFGQGTRLTVV.

This chain links TRBV4-2 with TRBJ2-4; 9 nucleotides match TRBD2. This CDR3 is built from 18 residues. Losses at the gene ends were 1 base for V and 6 bases for J; bases not matched to a gene: 13. Looked up from germline, CDR1 is LGHNA and CDR2 is YNFKEQ. This CDR3 is CASSQGIIAAGGGNIQYF. CDR3 bases: TGTGCCAGCAGCCAAGGGATCATAGCGGCGGGAGGGGGAAACATTCAGTACTTC.